The entry that follows covers one T cell receptor (beta chain) sequence. Its antigen is unknown. The CDR3 does not close with the conserved phenylalanine or tryptophan, likely indicating a read error. No DNA is shown, since the ends of the CDR3 on it are uncertain; the CDR3 is the one TCRdb lists. CDR1 is SGHAT and CDR2 is FQNNGV in the germline V gene. The CDR3 is made up of 14 amino acids, end residues included. The data originate from a study of tumor and adjacent non-tumor tissue in lung cancer. Study in general: The cohort had about a dozen adenocarcinoma, a couple of squamous cell and 1 small cell patients. Samples averaged roughly 4.2 million productive TCRbeta reads each. Study-wide points: Tumor repertoires had a smaller top 100 clone share than normal lung. Significantly higher TCR diversity was found in tumor than normal lung.

No cell sorting was done before RNA was extracted from the tissue. Three rounds of nested PCR, following a modified ARM-PCR protocol, produced the TCRbeta library. TCRdb ran MiXCR on the multiplex PCR reads and lists one entry per CDR3 protein. This repertoire shows 60,000 to 95,000 distinct CDR3 sequences, 60% to 85% found once; its top ten account for about 12%. This clonotype was obtained from a woman in her fifties or sixties with non-small cell lung cancer. Specimen: lung tumor tissue. The chain links TRBV11-2 to TRBJ2-7; the DNA was not used to check the table's D call, TRBD1. The CDR3 sequence is CASSLVRDSYEQYL.